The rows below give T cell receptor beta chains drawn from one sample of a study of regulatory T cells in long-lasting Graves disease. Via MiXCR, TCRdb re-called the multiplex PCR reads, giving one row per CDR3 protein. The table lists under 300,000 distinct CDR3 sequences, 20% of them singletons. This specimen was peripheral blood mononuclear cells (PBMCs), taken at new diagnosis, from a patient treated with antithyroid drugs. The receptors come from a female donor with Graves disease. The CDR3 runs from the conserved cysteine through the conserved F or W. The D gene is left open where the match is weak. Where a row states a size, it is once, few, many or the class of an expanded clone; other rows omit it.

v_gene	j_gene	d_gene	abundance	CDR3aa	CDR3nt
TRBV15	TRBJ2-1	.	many	CATGREINNEQFF	TGTGCCACCGGACGGGAGATCAACAATGAGCAGTTCTTC
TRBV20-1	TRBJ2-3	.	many	CSAPRRGDPTDTQYF	TGCAGTGCTCCCAGAAGGGGGGACCCCACAGATACGCAGTATTTT
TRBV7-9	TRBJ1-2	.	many	CASSLGEGPLGGYTF	TGTGCCAGCAGCCTAGGAGAGGGACCCTTAGGTGGCTACACCTTC
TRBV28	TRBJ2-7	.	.	CASSWDTTYEQYF	TGTGCCAGCAGTTGGGACACTACCTACGAGCAGTACTTC
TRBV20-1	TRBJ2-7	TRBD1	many	CSASNTGGSRNEQYF	TGCAGTGCTAGTAATACAGGGGGCTCGAGGAACGAGCAGTACTTC
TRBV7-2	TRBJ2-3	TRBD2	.	CASSLVGGGPDTQYF	TGTGCCAGCAGCTTAGTCGGGGGGGGGCCAGATACGCAGTATTTT
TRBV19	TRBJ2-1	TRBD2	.	CASSTGGRVNEQFF	TGTGCCAGTAGTACGGGCGGGAGAGTGAATGAGCAGTTCTTC
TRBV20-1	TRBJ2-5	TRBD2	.	CSASPTSGGLQETQYF	TGCAGTGCTAGCCCCACTAGCGGGGGACTTCAAGAGACCCAGTACTTC
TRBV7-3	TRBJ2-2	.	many	CASSPNTGELFF	TGTGCCAGCAGCCCCAATACCGGGGAGCTGTTTTTT
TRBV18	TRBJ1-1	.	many	CASSPTRGTEAFF	TGTGCCAGCTCACCAACACGCGGCACTGAAGCTTTCTTT
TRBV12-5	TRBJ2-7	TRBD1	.	CASGQGLHEQYF	TGTGCTAGCGGACAGGGGTTGCACGAGCAGTACTTC
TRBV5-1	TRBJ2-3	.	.	CASGLAPESKDTQYF	TGCGCCAGCGGCTTGGCTCCGGAGAGCAAAGATACGCAGTATTTT
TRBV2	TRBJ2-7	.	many	CASPPTRDGLEQYF	TGTGCCAGCCCCCCCACGAGAGATGGTTTGGAGCAGTACTTC
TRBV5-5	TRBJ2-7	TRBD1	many	CASSLAPGQTYEQYF	TGTGCCAGCAGCTTGGCCCCGGGACAGACCTACGAGCAGTACTTC
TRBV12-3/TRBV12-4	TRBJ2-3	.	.	CASSFWAGLSTDTQYF	TGTGCCAGCAGTTTCTGGGCGGGTCTTAGCACAGATACGCAGTATTTT
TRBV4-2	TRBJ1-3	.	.	CASSQELTSSGNTIYF	TGTGCCAGCAGCCAAGAGTTGACGAGCTCTGGAAACACCATATATTTT
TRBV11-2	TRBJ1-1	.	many	CASSAGWGTEAFF	TGTGCCAGCAGCGCTGGATGGGGCACTGAAGCTTTCTTT
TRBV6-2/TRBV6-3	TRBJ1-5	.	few	CASSEIYGNSNQPQHF	TGTGCCAGCAGTGAGATATACGGAAATAGCAATCAGCCCCAGCATTTT
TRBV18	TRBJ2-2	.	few	CASSSATATSNTGELFF	TGTGCCAGCTCCTCGGCGACGGCCACGTCCAACACCGGGGAGCTGTTTTTT
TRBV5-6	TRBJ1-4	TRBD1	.	CASSTGQGGRWKLFF	TGTGCCAGCAGCACGGGACAGGGAGGCAGGTGGAAACTGTTTTTT
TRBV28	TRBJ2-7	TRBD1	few	CASNKGQGFYEQYF	TGTGCCAGCAATAAGGGACAGGGGTTCTACGAGCAGTACTTC
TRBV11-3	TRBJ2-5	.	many	CASSLITAGTQYF	TGTGCCAGCAGCTTAATAACAGCAGGGACCCAGTACTTC
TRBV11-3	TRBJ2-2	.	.	CASSGHEVGELFF	TGTGCCAGCAGCGGGCACGAGGTCGGGGAGCTGTTTTTT
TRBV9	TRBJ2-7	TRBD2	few	CASSPRGTSGILYEQYF	TGTGCCAGCAGCCCGAGGGGGACTAGCGGGATCCTCTACGAGCAGTACTTC
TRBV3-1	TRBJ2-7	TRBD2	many	CASSPLADYEQYF	TGTGCCAGCAGCCCCCTAGCGGACTACGAGCAGTACTTC
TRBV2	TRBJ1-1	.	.	CASSWWQSFAEAFF	TGTGCCAGCTCCTGGTGGCAGTCTTTCGCTGAAGCTTTCTTT
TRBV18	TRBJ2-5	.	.	CASSDGVQETQYF	TGTGCCAGCTCCGACGGGGTTCAAGAGACCCAGTACTTC
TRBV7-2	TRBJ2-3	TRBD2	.	CASSAGLAGGTDTQYF	TGTGCCAGCAGCGCGGGACTAGCGGGAGGAACAGATACGCAGTATTTT
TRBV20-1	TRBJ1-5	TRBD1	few	CSANRGRGQPQHF	TGCAGTGCGAACAGGGGGCGAGGTCAGCCCCAGCATTTT
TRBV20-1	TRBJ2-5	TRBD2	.	CSARDPRGGGYQETQYF	TGCAGTGCTAGAGATCCCCGCGGGGGGGGGTACCAAGAGACCCAGTACTTC
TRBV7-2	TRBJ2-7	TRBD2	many	CASSLFVAGGSSYEQYF	TGTGCCAGCAGCTTATTTGTAGCGGGAGGGAGCTCCTACGAGCAGTACTTC
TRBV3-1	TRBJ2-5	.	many	CASSRSAGYQETQYF	TGTGCCAGCAGCCGCAGCGCGGGGTACCAAGAGACCCAGTACTTC
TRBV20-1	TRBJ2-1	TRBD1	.	CSAEPGQGYNEQFF	TGCAGTGCGGAACCGGGACAGGGGTACAATGAGCAGTTCTTC
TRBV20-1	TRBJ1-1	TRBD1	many	CSAKDREYAEAFF	TGCAGTGCTAAGGACAGGGAATACGCTGAAGCTTTCTTT
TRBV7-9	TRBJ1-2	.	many	CASSPQQSWSGYTF	TGTGCCAGCAGCCCCCAGCAGTCTTGGTCTGGCTACACCTTC
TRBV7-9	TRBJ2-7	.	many	CASSLDERLTYEQYF	TGTGCCAGCAGCTTAGACGAGCGGCTAACCTACGAGCAGTACTTC
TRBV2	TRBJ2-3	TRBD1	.	CASNLGQGARTDTQYF	TGTGCCAGCAACCTTGGACAGGGGGCCCGCACAGATACGCAGTATTTT
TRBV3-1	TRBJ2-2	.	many	CASSQTPGQGTNTGELFF	TGTGCCAGCAGCCAAACCCCGGGACAAGGAACCAACACCGGGGAGCTGTTTTTT
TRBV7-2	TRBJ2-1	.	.	CASIPRLLYNEQFF	TGTGCCAGCATCCCGAGACTACTGTACAATGAGCAGTTCTTC
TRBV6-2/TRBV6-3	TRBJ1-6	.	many	CASMGGQLNSPLHF	TGTGCCAGCATGGGCGGCCAGCTTAATTCACCCCTCCACTTT
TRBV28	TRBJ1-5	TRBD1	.	CASSLRQGSFQPQHF	TGTGCCAGCAGTTTACGACAGGGGTCCTTCCAGCCCCAGCATTTT
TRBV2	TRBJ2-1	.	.	CASTLIPGYEQFF	TGTGCCAGCACCCTGATTCCCGGGTATGAGCAGTTCTTC
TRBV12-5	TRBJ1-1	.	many	CASGLPTRTVNTEAFF	TGTGCTAGTGGTTTGCCCACCCGGACAGTTAACACTGAAGCTTTCTTT
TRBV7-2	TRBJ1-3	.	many	CASSARATSGNTIYF	TGTGCCAGCAGCGCCCGGGCCACCTCTGGAAACACCATATATTTT
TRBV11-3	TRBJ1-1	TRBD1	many	CASSLDSGQKNTEAFF	TGTGCCAGCAGCTTAGACTCGGGACAGAAGAACACTGAAGCTTTCTTT
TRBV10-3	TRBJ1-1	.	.	CAISALTAGLNTEAFF	TGTGCCATCAGTGCCCTCACCGCGGGCCTGAACACTGAAGCTTTCTTT
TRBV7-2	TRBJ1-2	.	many	CASSLVVGINYGYTF	TGTGCCAGCAGCTTAGTCGTAGGGATTAACTATGGCTACACCTTC
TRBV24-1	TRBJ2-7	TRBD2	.	CATSDLLAGGKSSYEQYF	TGTGCCACCAGTGATTTGCTAGCGGGGGGTAAGAGCTCCTACGAGCAGTACTTC
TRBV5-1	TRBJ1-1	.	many	CASSLVAGGNTEAFF	TGCGCCAGCAGCTTGGTTGCGGGAGGGAACACTGAAGCTTTCTTT
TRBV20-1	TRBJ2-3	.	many	CSAREDFGAAGTDTQYF	TGCAGTGCTAGAGAGGATTTCGGTGCGGCGGGCACAGATACGCAGTATTTT
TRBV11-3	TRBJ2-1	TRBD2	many	CASRTSGGYNEQFF	TGTGCCAGCAGAACTAGCGGGGGGTACAATGAGCAGTTCTTC
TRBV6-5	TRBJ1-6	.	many	CASSSFGTDHSPLHF	TGTGCCAGCAGTTCCTTCGGGACTGATCATTCACCCCTCCACTTT